The 28 T cell receptor beta chains listed next were all sequenced from one sample in a study of T cells after yellow fever vaccination. TCRdb passed the 5' RACE reads through MiXCR, listing each CDR3 protein once. The sample contains around 300,000 distinct CDR3 sequences, 10% to 15% of which appear only once. Sequencing was performed on CD4+ T cells sorted from PBMCs, taken 45 days after the yellow fever booster vaccination. The receptors come from a young man who received the YFV17D yellow fever vaccine.

The gene calls are TRBV4-3 and TRBJ2-1, with TRBD1 matching 7 bases. After removal of 4 bases from V and 3 bases from J, the junction contained 3 bases not matched to a gene. From germline, CDR1 is LGHNA and CDR2 YSLEER. The CDR3 runs to 14 residues. CDR3 sequence reads: CASSRRQGYNEQFF. The CDR3 DNA reads as TGCGCCAGCAGCCGACGACAGGGCTACAATGAGCAGTTCTTC.

The table lists this clonotype with a few counts. The gene calls are TRBV20-1 and TRBJ2-7; TRBD2 matches 12 bases. V shed 5 bases and J 8 bases; nucleotides not matched to a gene: 7. The CDR3 extends over 13 amino acids. The germline gives CDR1 DFQATT, CDR2 SNEGSKA (reference sequence). The CDR3 DNA follows: TGCAGTGCTGGAGGACTAGCGGGGACCAAGCAGTACTTC. Encoded protein: CSAGGLAGTKQYF.

The chain joins TRBV20-1 to TRBJ1-2, with TRBD1 matching 10 bases. Looked up from germline, CDR1 is DFQATT and CDR2 is SNEGSKA (reference sequence). CDR3 length equals 14 residues. The ends lost 2 bases at V and 6 bases at J; junction bases unmatched: 6. This chain's CDR3 is CSARPDRGRDGYTF. In DNA form, the CDR3 reads TGCAGTGCTAGACCCGACAGGGGGCGGGATGGCTACACCTTC.

V usage is TRBV20-1 and J usage is TRBJ2-7; possibly TRBD1 for D (8 bases). Germline-derived CDR1 and CDR2 are DFQATT and SNEGSKA (reference sequence). The CDR3 consists of 13 residues. V lost 6 bases, J lost 3 bases, and 15 bases lay in between. The CDR3 loop is CSAGGTGHYEQYF. The CDR3 DNA reads TGCAGTGCGGGAGGGACAGGTCACTACGAGCAGTACTTC.

Ten or more counts support this clonotype. This chain uses TRBV20-1 with TRBJ2-3; a possible D gene is TRBD2 (6 bases). Trimming removed 4 bases at V and 0 bases at J, with 8 bases between. This CDR3 is 13 amino acids long. CDR1 and CDR2 from the germline V gene are DFQATT and SNEGSKA (reference sequence). CDR3 sequence reads: CSAIRGSTDTQYF. DNA of the CDR3: TGCAGTGCTATACGGGGGAGCACAGATACGCAGTATTTT.

This chain uses TRBV29-1 with TRBJ1-6; 7 bases match TRBD1. The CDR3 runs to 13 residues. V lost 6 bases and J lost 5; bases outside the gene matches: 4. Looked up from germline, CDR1 is SQVTM and CDR2 is ANQGSEA. CDR3 bases: TGCAGCGTGACAACAGGGGATAATTCACCCCTCCACTTT. The encoded protein is CSVTTGDNSPLHF.

The V gene is TRBV7-9, the J gene TRBJ2-5, with 12 bases lining up with TRBD1. CDR1 is SEHNR, CDR2 FQNEAQ, per germline (reference sequence). The CDR3 spans 14 residues. V shed 6 bases, J shed 5 bases, and the junction held 4 bases outside the gene matches. CDR3 sequence (DNA): TGTGCCAGCAGAAGGGGACAGGGGGCTGAGACCCAGTACTTC. This encodes CASRRGQGAETQYF.

The chain recombines TRBV20-1 with TRBJ2-2; 8 nucleotides line up with TRBD2. The V gene end was trimmed by 3 bases and the J gene end by 5 bases; junction bases not matched to a gene: 5. CDR3 length: 14 amino acids. CDR1 is DFQATT, CDR2 SNEGSKA, per germline (reference sequence). This chain's CDR3 is CSASGRAGTGELFF. In DNA form, the CDR3 reads TGCAGTGCTAGCGGGAGGGCCGGTACCGGGGAGCTGTTTTTT.

The chain has TRBV20-1 and TRBJ2-7, with D possibly matching TRBD2 (6 bases). The germline CDR1 and CDR2 sequences are DFQATT and SNEGSKA (reference sequence). The CDR3 totals 12 residues. The V gene lost 3 bases and the J gene lost 5 bases, with 11 bases spanning the gap. CDR3 sequence: CSARRGGDEQYF. In nucleotides, the CDR3 is TGCAGTGCTAGGAGAGGAGGGGACGAGCAGTACTTC.

The count of this clonotype is one. The rearrangement joins TRBV20-1 to TRBJ2-3, with 13 bases matching TRBD2. The V segment lost 6 bases and the J segment 8 bases; nucleotides outside the gene matches: 8. Germline V gives CDR1 DFQATT, CDR2 SNEGSKA (reference sequence). This CDR3 has 14 amino acids. The CDR3 here is CSAVTSGRDGTQYF. In DNA form, the CDR3 reads TGCAGTGCAGTCACTAGCGGGAGGGATGGTACGCAGTATTTT.

This clonotype has just a few counts. This chain links TRBV12-3 or TRBV12-4 with TRBJ1-1; D gene unclear. The CDR3 has 15 amino acids. The germline V and J ends were trimmed by 6 bases and 4 bases, with 18 bases remaining between them. The CDR3 DNA reads TGTGCCAGCAGCTTCCGCCTGGGGAGGGTCACTGAAGCTTTCTTT. This codes for CASSFRLGRVTEAFF.

This clonotype was observed a few times. This chain connects TRBV7-8 to TRBJ1-1; D is perhaps TRBD1 (5 bases). The CDR3 length is 15 residues. V lost 5 bases and J 1 base, leaving 14 bases between the germline ends. CDR1 is SGHVS, CDR2 FQNEAQ, per germline. For the CDR3, the DNA is TGTGCCAGCAGCCCATACACGCAGGGGAACACTGAAGCTTTCTTT. Its translation is CASSPYTQGNTEAFF. Full variable domain (outside the CDR3, taken from reference TRBV7-8 and TRBJ1-1): GAGVSQSPRYKVAKRGQDVALRCDPISGHVSLFWYQQALGQGPEFLTYFQNEAQLDKSGLPSDRFFAERPEGSVSTLKIQRTQQEDSAVYLCASSPYTQGNTEAFFGQGTRLTVV.

The chain employs TRBV6-1 and TRBJ1-6; tentative D call: TRBD1 (5 bases). V gave up 5 bases and J gave up 10 bases, with 18 bases separating them. Germline assignment: CDR1 MNHNS and CDR2 SASEGT. The CDR3 contains 15 residues. The CDR3 DNA follows: TGTGCCAGCAGTAGAATAGGGACTACCCAATCACCCCTCCACTTT. This gives the protein CASSRIGTTQSPLHF.

This clonotype has more than one count but fewer than ten. The J gene is TRBJ1-4, the V gene TRBV29-1; D gene unclear. This CDR3 region has 15 residues. V was clipped by 7 bases and J by 3 bases, with 18 bases between them. Germline CDR1 SQVTM, CDR2 ANQGSEA. CDR3 region: CSAIGSPRSNEKLFF. The DNA of the CDR3 is TGCAGCGCAATCGGCAGCCCCCGATCTAATGAAAAACTGTTTTTT.

This clonotype occurred a few times. This chain uses TRBV15 with TRBJ1-5; TRBD1 might be the D (5 bases). Looked up from germline, CDR1 is LNHNV and CDR2 is YYDKDF (reference sequence). This CDR3 comprises 14 residues. The V end lost 1 base, the J end lost 1 base, and 5 bases lay between the germline ends. CDR3 amino acids: CATSRGGSNQPQHF. The CDR3 nucleotides read TGTGCCACCAGCAGAGGGGGGAGCAATCAGCCCCAGCATTTT.

The rearrangement uses TRBV19 and TRBJ1-5; unclear D gene. From germline, CDR1 is LNHDA and CDR2 SQIVND (reference sequence). V shed 1 base and J shed 3 bases, with 10 bases lying between them. CDR3 length: 15 amino acids. This CDR3 reads CASSIVAQNNQPQHF. CDR3 DNA sequence: TGTGCCAGTAGTATAGTCGCTCAAAACAATCAGCCCCAGCATTTT.

The chain recombines TRBV7-9 with TRBJ1-4, with no clear D. The V end was cut by 7 bases, the J end by 5 bases, with 5 bases between. CDR1 is SEHNR and CDR2 is FQNEAQ in the germline V gene (reference sequence). This CDR3 spans 11 amino acids. CDR3 in DNA: TGTGCCAGCATCGTCAATGAAAAACTGTTTTTT. Its protein is CASIVNEKLFF.

V and J are TRBV5-6 and TRBJ2-5; D may be TRBD1 or TRBD2 (5 bases each). The CDR3 has 14 amino acids. Germline-derived CDR1 and CDR2 are SGHDT and YYEEEE. V lost 4 bases and J lost 1, with 11 bases in between. CDR3 sequence (DNA): TGTGCCAGCAGCAGGACCGGGACCCAAGAGACCCAGTACTTC. This gives the protein CASSRTGTQETQYF.

The chain uses TRBV21-1 and TRBJ2-3; the table gives TRBD2 as D, unverified against the DNA. TRBV21-1 is designated a pseudogene. This CDR3 has 19 amino acids. CDR3 bases: TGTGCCAGCAGCAAAGTCGCGGCGGGAGGAAGGTTCGGGTCCGATACGCAGTATTTT. Amino acids: CASSKVAAGGRFGSDTQYF.

This clonotype has just a few counts. The chain combines TRBV5-1 with TRBJ2-5; 12 bases line up with TRBD2. From germline, CDR1 is SGHRS and CDR2 YFSETQ. J lost 4 bases, V lost 4 bases, and 2 bases had no gene match. The CDR3 extends over 14 amino acids. The CDR3 is CASSGGLAGETQYF. The CDR3 nucleotides read TGCGCCAGCAGCGGGGGACTAGCGGGAGAGACCCAGTACTTC.

This clonotype was observed at least ten times. This sequence joins TRBV5-5 and TRBJ1-1, with TRBD1 as a possible D gene (5 bases). The CDR3 contains 15 residues. V was trimmed by 2 bases and J by 0 bases, leaving 11 bases between them. The germline CDR1 and CDR2 sequences are SGHKS and YYEKEE (reference sequence). For the CDR3, the DNA is TGTGCCAGCAGCTTAGGGCCGGGGCTGAACACTGAAGCTTTCTTT. Translating it yields CASSLGPGLNTEAFF.

The CDR3, as DNA: TGCAGTGCGGCCGCCACAGATACGCAGTATTTT. Encoded protein: CSAAATDTQYF. The chain recombines TRBV20-1 with TRBJ2-3; D uncertain. Germline assignment: CDR1 DFQATT and CDR2 SNEGSKA (reference sequence). Deletions cut 6 bases from V and 2 bases from J, with 6 bases between. The CDR3 loop spans 11 amino acids.

This clonotype was seen a few times. V gene TRBV14 combines with J gene TRBJ2-5, with D hard to call. V lost 3 bases and J lost 5, with 10 bases in between. This CDR3 has 13 amino acids. Germline CDR1 reads SGHDN; CDR2 reads FVKESK. The CDR3 reads CASSHGARETQYF. Here the CDR3 DNA reads TGTGCCAGCAGCCACGGAGCGAGGGAGACCCAGTACTTC. Full variable domain (outside the CDR3, taken from reference TRBV14 and TRBJ2-5): EAGVTQFPSHSVIEKGQTVTLRCDPISGHDNLYWYRRVMGKEIKFLLHFVKESKQDESGMPNNRFLAERTGGTYSTLKVQPAELEDSGVYFCASSHGARETQYFGPGTRLLVL.

This sequence joins TRBV7-9 and TRBJ2-1; D might be TRBD2 (6 bases). The V gene's germline CDR1 is SEHNR and CDR2 FQNEAQ (reference sequence). The CDR3 extends over 15 amino acids. The V and J ends lost 3 bases and 7 bases respectively, with 16 bases between them. The CDR3 DNA sequence: TGTGCCAGCAGCTTCGGGTTCGGGGGTTGGAATGAGCAGTTCTTC. This translates into CASSFGFGGWNEQFF.

The table lists this clonotype with a few counts. This rearrangement joins TRBV6-5 to TRBJ2-7; perhaps TRBD2 as D (5 bases). Per germline, CDR1 MNHEY and CDR2 SVGAGI. Trimming shortened V by 4 bases and J by 3 bases, and 16 bases separated the two germline ends. The CDR3 is made up of 15 amino acids. The CDR3 DNA is TGTGCCAGCAGTTCGAGCAGCCTAGCCGGCTACGAGCAGTACTTC. Translated, it gives CASSSSSLAGYEQYF.

This clonotype was seen only a few times. The rearrangement joins TRBV6-1 to TRBJ2-7; 7 positions match TRBD1. CDR1 and CDR2 (germline): MNHNS, SASEGT. Trimming at V came to 7 bases and at J to 1 base, leaving 10 bases not matched to a gene. The CDR3 runs 15 residues. The CDR3 reads CASKTGVMLSYEQYF. CDR3 nucleotides: TGTGCCAGCAAAACAGGGGTAATGTTGTCCTACGAGCAGTACTTC.

This clonotype was detected only a few times. The chain's CDR3 is CASSPNWRGSQETQYF. The DNA for the CDR3 is TGTGCCAGCAGCCCCAATTGGAGAGGTAGTCAAGAGACCCAGTACTTC. The chain has TRBV11-2 and TRBJ2-5; the D is unclear. CDR3 length: 16 residues. Looked up from germline, CDR1 is SGHAT and CDR2 is FQNNGV. V was trimmed by 5 bases and J by 2 bases, leaving 18 bases between them.

The chain employs TRBV7-8 and TRBJ2-2; D is possibly TRBD1 (5 bases). Germline CDR1 is SGHVS and CDR2 is FQNEAQ. The CDR3 totals 16 residues. Trimming shortened V by 5 bases and J by 7 bases, and 20 bases separated the two germline ends. In DNA, the CDR3 is TGTGCCAGCAGCATCCGACTTCGACAGAATGGCGGGGAGCTGTTTTTT. Protein: CASSIRLRQNGGELFF.